Shown below are 25 T cell receptor beta chains from a single sample sequenced in a study of OX40 agonist ivuxolimab in advanced cancers. The library was made by the immunoSEQ multiplex PCR assay. Not all clones reach the TCRdb copy of this immuneACCESS table, which keeps in-frame sequences only. Checked studies attribute under half of the gap to unresolved V genes and leave the rest unexplained. The sample includes more than 80,000 clones, with around nine tenths observed a single time. About 1.6% of the sample goes to the ten largest clones. The sample consisted of CD4+ or CD8+ T cells sorted from blood, taken in a trial of the OX40 agonist ivuxolimab. These TCRs come from an adult with an advanced solid tumor such as melanoma, head and neck, liver or kidney cancer.

The chain uses TRBV5-5 and TRBJ1-1; D is ambiguous. The V end was cut by 0 bases, the J end by 1 base, with 7 bases between. The CDR3 loop spans 14 amino acids. Looked up from germline, CDR1 is SGHKS and CDR2 is YYEKEE (reference sequence). CDR3 DNA: TGTGCCAGCAGCTTGGTCGAGGGGAACACTGAAGCTTTCTTT. Its translation: CASSLVEGNTEAFF.

V and J are TRBV20-1 and TRBJ2-2; no clear D gene. Trimming pared 1 base from V and 6 bases from J, leaving 3 bases between. The CDR3 is made up of 11 amino acids. Germline loops: CDR1 DFQATT, CDR2 SNEGSKA (reference sequence). The CDR3 spells CSARGAGELFF. In DNA form, the CDR3 reads TGCAGTGCTAGAGGGGCCGGGGAGCTGTTTTTT.

The genes are TRBV19 and TRBJ2-5, with TRBD2 matching over 8 bases. Trimming took 6 bases from V and 7 from J; bases not matched to a gene: 10. The length of the CDR3 is 14 residues. Germline-derived CDR1 and CDR2 are LNHDA and SQIVND (reference sequence). The CDR3 nucleotides are TGTGCCAGTAGACCAGCGGGAGACGGGGTGACCCAGTACTTC. Amino acids: CASRPAGDGVTQYF. Drawing the rest from reference TRBV19 and TRBJ2-5, the complete variable domain is DGGITQSPKYLFRKEGQNVTLSCEQNLNHDAMYWYRQDPGQGLRLIYYSQIVNDFQKGDIAEGYSVSREKKESFPLTVTSAQKNPTAFYLCASRPAGDGVTQYFGPGTRLLVL.

The chain uses TRBV19 and TRBJ2-1, with D possibly being TRBD2 (5 bases). Trimming took 3 bases from V and 7 from J, leaving 16 bases between them. The CDR3 length is 15 residues. The V gene's germline CDR1 is LNHDA and CDR2 SQIVND (reference sequence). The CDR3 DNA reads TGTGCCAGTAGTATCTCCTGGGGAGCTAGGAATGAGCAGTTCTTC. Its translation is CASSISWGARNEQFF.

A single count supports this clone. This rearrangement joins TRBV7-2 to TRBJ2-5, with 8 positions matching TRBD2. CDR1 is SGHTA, CDR2 FQGNSA, per germline. After removal of 5 bases from V and 2 bases from J, the junction contained 7 bases not matched to a gene. The CDR3 length is 15 residues. The DNA for the CDR3 is TGTGCCAGCAGCCTTAGCGGGGTAACACAAGAGACCCAGTACTTC. Its protein product is CASSLSGVTQETQYF.

This chain links TRBV7-3 with TRBJ2-2, with no clear D. The ends were cut back, 2 bases at V and 6 bases at J, with 7 bases in the middle. The germline V gene has CDR1 SGHTA and CDR2 FQGTGA. The CDR3 runs 13 residues. CDR3 coding DNA: TGTGCCAGCAGCTTAGACTTGCCCGGGGAGCTGTTTTTT. Translated: CASSLDLPGELFF.

The chain employs TRBV7-6 and TRBJ2-2; D remains ambiguous. CDR1 is SGHVS and CDR2 is FNYEAQ in the germline V gene. Trimming took 0 bases from V and 1 from J, leaving 9 bases between them. The CDR3 length is 16 residues. CDR3 DNA: TGTGCCAGCAGCTTAGCGGCAGCTATGAACACCGGGGAGCTGTTTTTT. Amino acid sequence: CASSLAAAMNTGELFF.

The CDR3 here is CASTGPNTEAFF. DNA for the CDR3: TGTGCCAGCACAGGGCCGAACACTGAAGCTTTCTTT. The V call is TRBV25-1, the J call TRBJ1-1; perhaps TRBD1 as D (5 bases). This CDR3 spans 12 amino acids. The germline V gene encodes CDR1 MGHDK and CDR2 SYGVNS. Between the trimmed V and J ends, which lost 7 bases and 1 base, there was a span of 7 bases.

The rearrangement joins TRBV25-1 to TRBJ2-3; no definite D call. CDR1 is MGHDK and CDR2 is SYGVNS in the germline V gene. The ends were cut back, 4 bases at V and 1 base at J, with 15 bases in the middle. The CDR3 consists of 16 residues. CDR3 protein: CASSAAVGGGTDTQYF. DNA for the CDR3: TGTGCCAGCAGTGCGGCGGTCGGCGGCGGCACAGATACGCAGTATTTT.

This clone has more than one count but fewer than ten. V gene TRBV2 combines with J gene TRBJ1-5; D unclear. Trimming took 0 bases from V and 11 from J, leaving 11 bases between them. The CDR3 covers 13 residues. From germline, CDR1 is SNHLY and CDR2 FYNNEI. This CDR3 reads CASSEATTGAQHF. In DNA, the CDR3 is TGTGCCAGCAGTGAAGCAACTACCGGGGCCCAGCATTTT.

The chain links TRBV21-1 to TRBJ2-5; the DNA was not compared with TRBD1, the D call given in the table. TRBV21-1 is noted as a pseudogene. This CDR3 contains 16 residues. The CDR3 DNA sequence: TGTGCCAGCAGGGAGGACAGGGGATGGGGCCAAGAGACCCAGTACTTC. Protein sequence: CASREDRGWGQETQYF.

The genes are TRBV10-3 and TRBJ2-2; possibly TRBD1 or TRBD2 for D (7 bases each). The length of the CDR3 is 16 residues. The V gene's germline CDR1 is ENHRY and CDR2 SYGVKD. V shed 5 bases and J shed 0 bases, with 13 bases lying between them. CDR3 sequence reads: CAISNAGGANTGELFF. The CDR3 nucleotides are TGTGCCATCAGTAACGCAGGGGGGGCGAACACCGGGGAGCTGTTTTTT.

This chain joins TRBV6-6 and TRBJ2-7; unclear D gene. Germline V gene data show CDR1 as MNHNY and CDR2 as SVGAGI (reference sequence). The CDR3 sequence is 11 residues long. Deletions cut 8 bases from V and 0 bases from J, with 5 bases between. Here the CDR3 reads CASLSSYEQYF. The CDR3 DNA sequence: TGTGCCAGCCTATCCTCCTACGAGCAGTACTTC.

The rearrangement links TRBV5-4 to TRBJ2-2, with 8 bases identical to TRBD1. The CDR3 totals 15 residues. The germline CDR1 and CDR2 sequences are SGHNT and YYREEE (reference sequence). Germline trimming cut 4 bases from V and 6 bases from J; bases unmatched to any gene: 8. The CDR3 is CASSPGGVKAGELFF. The CDR3 DNA reads TGTGCCAGCAGCCCAGGGGGCGTAAAAGCCGGGGAGCTGTTTTTT.

The rearrangement links TRBV27 to TRBJ2-7; D may be TRBD1 or TRBD2 (5 bases each). Per the germline V gene, CDR1 is MNHEY and CDR2 is SMNVEV (reference sequence). V shed 6 bases and J shed 6 bases, with 15 bases lying between them. This CDR3 is built from 13 residues. The CDR3 DNA follows: TGTGCCAGCAGACCATCAGGTGGGGGCGAGCAGTACTTC. This codes for CASRPSGGGEQYF.

V and J are TRBV2 and TRBJ2-2, with unresolved D. V gave up 5 bases and J gave up 5 bases, with 9 bases separating them. The CDR3 extends over 13 amino acids. Germline CDR1 reads SNHLY; CDR2 reads FYNNEI. The CDR3 DNA follows: TGTGCCAGCAGTAACAGACAAACCGGGGAGCTGTTTTTT. This codes for CASSNRQTGELFF.

This chain uses TRBV6-6 with TRBJ2-2; D is undetermined. The CDR3 consists of 13 residues. Germline assignment: CDR1 MNHNY and CDR2 SVGAGI (reference sequence). V was cut by 2 bases and J by 6 bases, with 7 bases left in between. This CDR3 is CASSYGVSGELFF. DNA of the CDR3: TGTGCCAGCAGTTACGGTGTATCCGGGGAGCTGTTTTTT.

The chain uses TRBV18 and TRBJ2-7; D is perhaps TRBD1 (6 bases). The ends were cut back, 2 bases at V and 7 bases at J, with 18 bases in the middle. Germline values: CDR1 KGHSH, CDR2 LQKENI. CDR3 length: 15 residues. The CDR3: CASSPGWQGLEEQYF. The CDR3 DNA follows: TGTGCCAGCTCACCAGGGTGGCAGGGGCTGGAAGAGCAGTACTTC.

The rearrangement joins TRBV5-1 to TRBJ1-3; a possible D gene is TRBD1 (5 bases). CDR3 size: 16 residues. Trimming took off 2 bases at V and 0 bases at J, with 12 bases between the two ends. Germline lookup yields CDR1 SGHRS and CDR2 YFSETQ. Here the CDR3 DNA reads TGCGCCAGCAGCTTTGAGGGGATTTTCTCTGGAAACACCATATATTTT. This sequence encodes CASSFEGIFSGNTIYF.

The chain uses TRBV18 and TRBJ2-4; 10 bases line up with TRBD2. V gave up 4 bases and J gave up 5 bases; unmatched junction bases: 5. Germline CDR1 is KGHSH and CDR2 is LQKENI. This CDR3 has 15 amino acids. The CDR3 sequence: CASSRTSGGENIQYF. The CDR3 DNA follows: TGTGCCAGCTCACGGACTAGCGGCGGGGAAAACATTCAGTACTTC.

CDR3 region: CASSHRDRGNTGELFF. The DNA for the CDR3 is TGCGCCAGCAGCCACCGGGACAGGGGGAACACCGGGGAGCTGTTTTTT. V usage is TRBV4-1 and J usage is TRBJ2-2; the match to TRBD1 covers 10 bases. The CDR3 contains 16 residues. V trimming: 3 bases; J trimming: 1 base; junction bases outside the gene matches: 2. Germline V gene lookup returns CDR1 MGHRA and CDR2 YSYEKL.

The chain joins TRBV6-6 to TRBJ1-2; possibly TRBD1 for D (6 bases). The germline CDR1 and CDR2 sequences are MNHNY and SVGAGI (reference sequence). V lost 6 bases to trimming and J lost 8 bases, with 19 bases between them. CDR3 length: 14 amino acids. The CDR3 region is CASSLANREEGYTF. CDR3 DNA sequence: TGTGCCAGCAGCCTGGCCAACAGGGAGGAGGGCTACACCTTC.

The rearrangement uses TRBV19 and TRBJ1-2; D ambiguous. The CDR3 contains 12 residues. Germline assignment: CDR1 LNHDA and CDR2 SQIVND (reference sequence). V was clipped by 3 bases and J by 7 bases, with 9 bases between them. CDR3 nucleotide sequence: TGTGCCAGTAGTATGGTACGAGTTGGCTACACCTTC. It yields the protein CASSMVRVGYTF.

The genes are TRBV7-2 and TRBJ2-7, with 7 bases identical to TRBD1. Germline CDR1 is SGHTA and CDR2 is FQGNSA. Trimming cost V 2 bases and J 6 bases; bases outside gene matches: 4. The CDR3 has 13 amino acids. CDR3 in amino acids: CASSLRGQSEQYF. CDR3 sequence (DNA): TGTGCCAGCAGCTTACGGGGACAGTCCGAGCAGTACTTC.

This sequence joins TRBV15 and TRBJ2-3, with 16 bases lining up with TRBD2. The CDR3 has 16 amino acids. The germline CDR1 and CDR2 sequences are LNHNV and YYDKDF (reference sequence). J was trimmed by 4 bases and V by 3 bases; bases with no gene match: 1. CDR3 sequence: CATSRGLAGGPDTQYF. The CDR3 nucleotides are TGTGCCACCAGCAGGGGACTAGCGGGAGGGCCAGATACGCAGTATTTT.